Listed here are 5 T cell receptor beta chains from one sample, sequenced in a study of T cell responses to AZD1222 COVID-19 vaccine. Assay: immunoSEQ multiplex PCR; the TCRdb copy retains only in-frame clones and omits some. The data hold roughly 170,000 clones, with 90% observed a single time. This specimen was peripheral blood, taken on day 0 of AZD1222 vaccination. The receptors stem from an adult in good health.

This chain links TRBV5-1 with TRBJ2-7, with 7 positions matching TRBD1. The V gene's germline CDR1 is SGHRS and CDR2 YFSETQ. The junction had 5 bases not matched to a gene; V was cut back by 4 bases and J by 4 bases. This CDR3 contains 13 residues. The CDR3 DNA sequence: TGCGCCAGCAGCCCCGGGACAGAGTACGAGCAGTACTTC. This sequence encodes CASSPGTEYEQYF.

The rearrangement links TRBV5-3 to TRBJ2-7, with 9 bases fitting TRBD1. TRBV5-3 is designated an ORF whose function remains uncertain. This CDR3 comprises 14 residues. V shed 3 bases and J 2 bases; nucleotides not matched to a gene: 3. The CDR3 sequence: CARSCRDRAYEQYF. CDR3 nucleotides: TGTGCCAGAAGCTGCCGGGACAGGGCCTACGAGCAGTACTTC.

The chain employs TRBV6-5 and TRBJ1-5; D possibly corresponds to TRBD1 (6 bases). V shed 6 bases and J shed 2 bases, with 11 bases lying between them. This CDR3 has 14 amino acids. Germline V gene lookup returns CDR1 MNHEY and CDR2 SVGAGI. Written as DNA, the CDR3 is TGTGCCAGCAGAACGACAGGAGGCAATCAGCCCCAGCATTTT. Protein sequence: CASRTTGGNQPQHF.

The V and J genes are TRBV7-2 and TRBJ1-2; D is unresolved. The CDR3 sequence is 13 residues long. Germline values: CDR1 SGHTA, CDR2 FQGNSA. V was cut by 2 bases and J by 2 bases, with 6 bases left in between. CDR3 in amino acids: CASSLRENYGYTF. CDR3 in DNA: TGTGCCAGCAGCTTAAGGGAGAACTATGGCTACACCTTC.

This clone was seen a few times. The chain employs TRBV9 and TRBJ2-2, with D possibly being TRBD1 or TRBD2 (6 bases each). The CDR3 runs to 17 residues. Germline loops: CDR1 SGDLS, CDR2 YYNGEE. Between the trimmed V and J ends, which lost 4 bases and 1 base, there was a span of 17 bases. The chain's CDR3 is CASSPKGGSGNTGELFF. The CDR3 region has the DNA TGTGCCAGCAGCCCCAAGGGGGGTAGCGGGAACACCGGGGAGCTGTTTTTT.